What follows is one TCR beta chain and its context. This sample stems from a study of blood T cell repertoires in COVID-19. As for the study in general: From the United States, Italy and Spain came samples of acute and convalescent COVID-19. PBMCs, B-cell-depleted T cells, or T cells were the source of the cDNA or gDNA that made up the material.

Original analysis: Nucleated cell number was recorded as an estimate derived from reference gene primer amplification. Profiled with immunoSEQ multiplex PCR; TCRdb holds only in-frame clones, not every one. The D gene and trimming were derived from the DNA, and the V and J assignments and clone size from that table. The sample carries around 140,000 clones, almost 90% recorded once. What was sequenced was peripheral blood. The sequence was collected from a woman aged 60-70 years with acute or convalescent COVID-19.

CDR3 DNA sequence: TGTGCCAGCAGTAGCGGGCTAGCGGGATACAATGAGCAGTTCTTC. It translates to CASSSGLAGYNEQFF. The V call is TRBV6-2 or TRBV6-3, the J call TRBJ2-1; 9 positions agree with TRBD2. CDR3 length: 15 residues. Losses at the gene ends were 5 bases for V and 4 bases for J; bases not matched to a gene: 6. Germline lookup yields CDR1 MNHEY and CDR2 SVGEGT.